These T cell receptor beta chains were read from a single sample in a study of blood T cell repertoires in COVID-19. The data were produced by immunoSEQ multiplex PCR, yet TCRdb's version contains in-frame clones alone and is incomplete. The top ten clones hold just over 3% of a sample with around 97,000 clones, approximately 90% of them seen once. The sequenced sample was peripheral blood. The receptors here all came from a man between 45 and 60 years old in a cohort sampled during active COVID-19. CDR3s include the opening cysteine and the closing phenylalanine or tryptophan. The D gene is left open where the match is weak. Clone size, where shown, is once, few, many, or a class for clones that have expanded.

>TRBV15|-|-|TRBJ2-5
CATSRVFKPQETQYF
TGTGCCACCAGCAGAGTCTTTAAGCCCCAAGAGACCCAGTACTTC
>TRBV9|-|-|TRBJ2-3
CASSVQDLADTQYF
TGTGCCAGCAGCGTCCAGGACTTGGCAGATACGCAGTATTTT
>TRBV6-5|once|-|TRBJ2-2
CASSYSIRGTGELFF
TGTGCCAGCAGTTACTCGATACGCGGGACCGGGGAGCTGTTTTTT
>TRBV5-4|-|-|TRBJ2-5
CASSPTRDETQYF
TGTGCCAGCAGCCCGACTAGGGACGAGACCCAGTACTTC
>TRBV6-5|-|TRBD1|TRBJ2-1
CARTGQVIYNEQFF
TGTGCCAGGACCGGACAGGTCATATACAATGAGCAGTTCTTC
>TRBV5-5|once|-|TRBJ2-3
CASSRGWSTDTQYF
TGTGCCAGCAGCCGGGGTTGGAGCACAGATACGCAGTATTTT
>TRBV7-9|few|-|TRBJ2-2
CASSPQSGELFF
TGTGCCAGCAGCCCACAAAGCGGGGAGCTGTTTTTT
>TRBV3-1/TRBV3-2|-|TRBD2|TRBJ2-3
CASSPGLAGTDTQYF
TGTGCCAGCAGCCCCGGACTAGCGGGCACAGATACGCAGTATTTT
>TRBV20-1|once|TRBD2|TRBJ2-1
CSASHPMRGESEQFF
TGCAGTGCTAGTCATCCTATGCGGGGGGAGAGTGAGCAGTTCTTC
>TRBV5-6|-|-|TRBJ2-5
CASSRRGNQYF
TGTGCCAGCAGCAGGAGGGGAAACCAGTACTTC
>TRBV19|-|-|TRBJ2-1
CASSAQGYSYNEQFF
TGTGCCAGTAGTGCGCAGGGGTACTCCTACAATGAGCAGTTCTTC
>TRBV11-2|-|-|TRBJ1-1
CASSLDHRVDTEAFF
TGTGCCAGCAGCTTAGATCACAGGGTGGACACTGAAGCTTTCTTT
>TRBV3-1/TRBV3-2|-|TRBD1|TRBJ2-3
CASSHGQGPTDTQYF
TGTGCCAGCAGCCATGGACAGGGACCCACAGATACGCAGTATTTT
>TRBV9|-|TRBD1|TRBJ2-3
CASSVGDRGRADTQYF
TGTGCCAGCAGCGTAGGAGACAGGGGGCGAGCAGATACGCAGTATTTT
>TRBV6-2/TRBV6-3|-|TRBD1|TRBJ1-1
CASSYSGQGITEAFF
TGTGCCAGCAGTTACTCAGGACAGGGCATTACTGAAGCTTTCTTT
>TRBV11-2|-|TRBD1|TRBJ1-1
CASSSNRGLDTEAFF
TGTGCCAGCAGCTCAAACAGGGGGCTGGACACTGAAGCTTTCTTT
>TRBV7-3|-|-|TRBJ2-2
CASSLGGSNTGELFF
TGTGCCAGCAGCTTAGGGGGGTCGAACACCGGGGAGCTGTTTTTT
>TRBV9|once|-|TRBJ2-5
CASSVEINQETQYF
TGTGCCAGCAGCGTAGAAATAAACCAAGAGACCCAGTACTTC
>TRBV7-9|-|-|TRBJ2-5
CASSSSFSWETQYF
TGTGCCAGCAGCTCCTCTTTTAGCTGGGAGACCCAGTACTTC
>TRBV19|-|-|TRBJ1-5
CASSIDIGLSLSNQPQHF
TGTGCCAGTAGTATAGATATCGGTCTTTCCCTTAGCAATCAGCCCCAGCATTTT
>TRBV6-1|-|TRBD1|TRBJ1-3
CASSEPGTGGNTIYF
TGTGCCAGCAGTGAACCTGGGACAGGTGGAAACACCATATATTTT
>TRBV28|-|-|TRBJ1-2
CASSPQGRGGYTF
TGTGCCAGCAGCCCCCAGGGGAGGGGGGGCTACACCTTC
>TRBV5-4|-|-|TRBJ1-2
CASSLGGTAVAAAGYTF
TGTGCCAGCAGCTTGGGTGGAACAGCGGTGGCGGCGGCCGGCTACACCTTC
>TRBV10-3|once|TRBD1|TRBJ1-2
CAISEPGQGVQSGYTF
TGTGCCATCAGTGAGCCGGGACAGGGGGTGCAAAGTGGCTACACCTTC
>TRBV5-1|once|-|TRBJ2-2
CASSLTGDGELFF
TGCGCCAGCAGCTTAACCGGGGACGGGGAGCTGTTTTTT
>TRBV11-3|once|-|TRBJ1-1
CASSLSSEPNTEAFF
TGTGCCAGCAGCTTAAGTTCGGAGCCGAACACTGAAGCTTTCTTT
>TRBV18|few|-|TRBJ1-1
CASSPGQPMLGMTEAFF
TGTGCCAGCTCACCGGGGCAGCCGATGTTAGGGATGACTGAAGCTTTCTTT
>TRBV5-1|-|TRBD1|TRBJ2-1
CASREEGTGIIDEQFF
TGCGCCAGCAGGGAGGAAGGGACAGGGATTATAGATGAGCAGTTCTTC
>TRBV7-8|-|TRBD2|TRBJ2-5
CASSLGLAGVQETQYF
TGTGCCAGCAGCTTAGGACTAGCGGGGGTTCAAGAGACCCAGTACTTC
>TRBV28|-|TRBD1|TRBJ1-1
CASRAGDRENTEAFF
TGTGCCAGCAGGGCCGGTGACAGGGAGAACACTGAAGCTTTCTTT
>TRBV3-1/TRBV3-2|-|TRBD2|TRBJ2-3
CASSQGGGPASTDTQYF
TGTGCCAGCAGCCAAGGCGGGGGGCCGGCTAGCACAGATACGCAGTATTTT
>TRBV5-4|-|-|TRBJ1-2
CASSLPRTEERGYTF
TGTGCCAGCAGCTTACCACGGACGGAGGAAAGGGGCTACACCTTC
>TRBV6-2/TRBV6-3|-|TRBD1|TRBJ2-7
CASSYSGSRGSYEQYF
TGTGCCAGCAGTTACTCGGGCTCCAGGGGGTCCTACGAGCAGTACTTC
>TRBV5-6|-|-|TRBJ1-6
CASIGTRGNSPLHF
TGTGCCTCTATCGGAACACGAGGAAATTCACCCCTCCACTTT
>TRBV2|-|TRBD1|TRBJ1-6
CASRTGQSYNSPLHF
TGTGCCAGCAGAACGGGACAGAGCTATAATTCACCCCTCCACTTT
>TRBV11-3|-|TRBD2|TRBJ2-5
CASSPGGRETQYF
TGTGCCAGCAGCCCAGGCGGGAGGGAGACCCAGTACTTC
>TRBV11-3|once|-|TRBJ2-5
CASSLDRGSPGTQYF
TGTGCCAGCAGCTTAGATCGGGGAAGCCCGGGGACCCAGTACTTC
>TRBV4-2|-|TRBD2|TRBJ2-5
CASSQGTSGGSEETQYF
TGTGCCAGCAGCCAAGGGACTAGCGGGGGGTCTGAAGAGACCCAGTACTTC
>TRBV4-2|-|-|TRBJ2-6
CASSQLTVSGANVLTF
TGTGCCAGCAGCCAACTGACAGTCTCTGGGGCCAACGTCCTGACTTTC
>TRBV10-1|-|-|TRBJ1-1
CATTNTEAFF
TGCGCCACTACGAACACTGAAGCTTTCTTT
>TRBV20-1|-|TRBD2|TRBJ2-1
CSASTSGGANEQFF
TGCAGTGCTAGTACTAGCGGGGGGGCAAATGAGCAGTTCTTC
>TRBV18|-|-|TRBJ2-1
CASSHSDNNNEQFF
TGTGCCAGCTCACACTCGGACAACAACAATGAGCAGTTCTTC
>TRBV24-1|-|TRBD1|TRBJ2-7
CATSDPTGAGYEQYF
TGTGCCACCAGTGACCCGACAGGGGCGGGATACGAGCAGTACTTC
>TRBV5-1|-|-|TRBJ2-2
CASTRRDEGGELFF
TGCGCCAGCACCCGCCGAGACGAGGGCGGGGAGCTGTTTTTT
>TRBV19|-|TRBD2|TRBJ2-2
CASSSSGGANTGELFF
TGTGCCAGTAGTTCAAGCGGGGGGGCGAACACCGGGGAGCTGTTTTTT
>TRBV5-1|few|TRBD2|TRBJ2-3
CASSISGGAFDTQYF
TGCGCCAGCAGCATTAGCGGGGGGGCCTTCGATACGCAGTATTTT
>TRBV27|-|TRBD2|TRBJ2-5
CASSYRGGETQYF
TGTGCCAGCAGTTACCGGGGGGGAGAGACCCAGTACTTC
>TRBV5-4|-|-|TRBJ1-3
CASSPGGGLGNTIYF
TGTGCCAGCAGCCCTGGTGGGGGCCTTGGAAACACCATATATTTT
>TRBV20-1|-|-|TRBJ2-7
CSASTGEGSYEQYF
TGCAGTGCTAGTACAGGCGAAGGCTCCTACGAGCAGTACTTC